This TCR beta chain derives from a study of CD4 and CD8 cells across lung adenocarcinoma regions. One entry per CDR3 protein results from TCRdb running MiXCR on the PCR reads. The sample records about 25,000 distinct CDR3 sequences, less than 60% being singletons. This clonotype ranks as medium-sized. Samples came from patients with localized non-small cell lung adenocarcinoma. CDR3 size: 13 residues. The V gene's germline CDR1 is WSHSY and CDR2 SAAADI. V lost 8 bases to trimming and J lost 8 bases, with 16 bases between them. Sequencing used CD8+ T cells from the center of a lung tumor. The clonotype was recovered from a male donor with lung adenocarcinoma. The CD4 and CD8 labels of this study may be unreliable. This chain uses TRBV10-2 with TRBJ2-1; D not resolved. As DNA, the CDR3 is TGCGCCAGCCTTTCGGCAGATGGGGATGAGCAGTTCTTC. Protein: CASLSADGDEQFF.